This T cell receptor beta chain was captured by sequencing in a study of control samples from healthy donors and cancer patients. TCRdb's copy holds only in-frame clones and misses some; the assay was immunoSEQ multiplex PCR. This table has some 49,000 clones, about 86% appearing once. Germline values: CDR1 LGHNA, CDR2 YSLEER. The CDR3 consists of 16 residues. Trimming cost V 0 bases and J 0 bases, with 9 bases left between them. The TCR originated in a woman aged 45-65 years with lung cancer. The chain couples TRBV4-3 to TRBJ1-5; TRBD1 might be the D (6 bases). Sample: PBMCs. The CDR3: CASSQDGTNSNQPQHF. Written as DNA, the CDR3 is TGCGCCAGCAGCCAAGATGGGACAAATAGCAATCAGCCCCAGCATTTT.